This is a list of T cell receptor beta chains from one sample in a study of OX40 agonist ivuxolimab in advanced cancers. Clones were read by immunoSEQ multiplex PCR, and TCRdb kept only the in-frame ones, dropping some. The sample has roughly 70,000 clones, 85% to 90% seen once; the top ten hold roughly 0.51%. Specimen: CD4+ or CD8+ T cells sorted from blood, collected in a trial of the OX40 agonist ivuxolimab. Receptors were obtained from an adult with an advanced solid tumor such as melanoma, head and neck, liver or kidney cancer. Each CDR3 is given with its conserved first and last residue. D genes are given only for firm matches. The listing skips clone size in some rows; elsewhere it reads once, few, many or a size class.

>TRBD1|TRBV29-1|TRBJ2-7|.
CSVRTQGALHEQYF
TGCAGCGTTCGAACCCAGGGGGCGCTACACGAGCAGTACTTC
>.|TRBV19|TRBJ1-2|.
CASSIMRDYGYTF
TGTGCCAGTAGTATAATGAGGGACTATGGCTACACCTTC
>.|TRBV19|TRBJ2-2|.
CASSIVARVSSGELFF
TGTGCCAGTAGTATAGTTGCCAGGGTGTCTTCCGGGGAGCTGTTTTTT
>.|TRBV2|TRBJ2-3|.
CASIGQISTDTQYF
TGTGCCAGCATCGGGCAGATTTCCACAGATACGCAGTATTTT
>TRBD1|TRBV12-5|TRBJ2-7|.
CASGPLGDRGYEQYF
TGTGCTAGTGGTCCCCTGGGGGACAGGGGATACGAGCAGTACTTC
>.|TRBV19|TRBJ2-4|.
CATEARGRGGAKNIQYF
TGTGCCACCGAAGCCAGGGGGCGCGGGGGAGCCAAAAACATTCAGTACTTC
>.|TRBV5-1|TRBJ2-7|.
CASSLGYEQYF
TGCGCCAGCAGCTTGGGCTACGAGCAGTACTTC
>TRBD2|TRBV28|TRBJ2-5|.
CASSFTGGAETQYF
TGTGCCAGCAGTTTCACGGGGGGGGCAGAGACCCAGTACTTC
>TRBD2|TRBV11-2|TRBJ2-3|.
CASRTLAGHTDTQYF
TGTGCCAGCAGAACCCTAGCGGGACACACAGATACGCAGTATTTT
>.|TRBV28|TRBJ1-2|.
CASSRGAPGGYGYTF
TGTGCCAGCAGCCGTGGAGCGCCCGGGGGGTATGGCTACACCTTC
>.|TRBV7-3|TRBJ2-2|.
CASSSSNQGYGNTGELFF
TGTGCCAGCAGCTCCTCCAATCAGGGATATGGGAACACCGGGGAGCTGTTTTTT
>.|TRBV5-4|TRBJ2-2|.
CASSRWTDPHTGELFF
TGTGCCAGCAGTCGGTGGACCGATCCGCACACCGGGGAGCTGTTTTTT
>.|TRBV6-5|TRBJ1-2|once
CASSYSWGSGYTF
TGTGCCAGCAGTTACTCATGGGGGTCTGGCTACACCTTC
>.|TRBV18|TRBJ2-5|.
CASSPVFQRNQETQYF
TGTGCCAGCTCACCAGTCTTCCAGCGGAACCAAGAGACCCAGTACTTC
>.|TRBV10-3|TRBJ1-1|.
CAISENRKNTEAFF
TGTGCCATCAGTGAAAATAGAAAGAACACTGAAGCTTTCTTT
>.|TRBV6-5|TRBJ2-5|.
CASSLSGRETQYF
TGTGCCAGCAGCCTCTCAGGTCGAGAGACCCAGTACTTC
>.|TRBV5-6|TRBJ1-1|.
CASSYRVAGNTEAFF
TGTGCCAGCAGCTACCGGGTCGCCGGGAACACTGAAGCTTTCTTT
>TRBD2|TRBV5-4|TRBJ2-1|.
CASSLGGLAGGYNEQFF
TGTGCCAGCAGCTTGGGGGGACTAGCGGGAGGGTACAATGAGCAGTTCTTC
>TRBD1|TRBV7-6|TRBJ2-2|once
CASSLVAQGTGGPGELFF
TGTGCCAGCAGCTTAGTAGCGCAGGGGACAGGGGGTCCCGGGGAGCTGTTTTTT
>.|TRBV29-1|TRBJ1-1|once
CSVVTVTEAFF
TGCAGCGTTGTTACGGTCACTGAAGCTTTCTTT
>TRBD2|TRBV30|TRBJ2-7|.
CACAGLAGFARQYF
TGTGCCTGCGCTGGACTAGCGGGGTTTGCGAGGCAGTACTTC
>.|TRBV7-2|TRBJ2-3|once
CASSGRVRTDTQYF
TGTGCCAGCAGCGGTAGGGTCCGCACAGATACGCAGTATTTT
>TRBD1|TRBV28|TRBJ2-5|.
CASSATGRETQYF
TGTGCCAGCAGTGCGACAGGGCGGGAGACCCAGTACTTC
>TRBD1|TRBV5-1|TRBJ1-2|.
CASSHTTGTGYGYTF
TGCGCCAGCAGCCATACCACCGGGACAGGTTATGGCTACACCTTC
>.|TRBV20-1|TRBJ1-1|.
CSSESNTEAFF
TGCAGTTCAGAATCGAACACTGAAGCTTTCTTT
>.|TRBV6-1|TRBJ1-3|.
CAGRRTSSGNTIYF
TGTGCCGGTCGACGGACCAGCTCTGGAAACACCATATATTTT
>TRBD2|TRBV2|TRBJ2-5|.
CSHSGSETQYF
TGTAGCCATAGCGGGAGTGAGACCCAGTACTTC
>.|TRBV19|TRBJ2-3|.
CASSIGGLSTDTQYF
TGTGCCAGTAGTATAGGGGGGCTGTCCACAGATACGCAGTATTTT
>.|TRBV5-4|TRBJ2-7|.
CASNRLGQGGEQYF
TGTGCCAGCAACCGGCTGGGCCAGGGGGGGGAGCAGTACTTC
>.|TRBV15|TRBJ2-3|.
CATSRGLYTDTQYF
TGTGCCACCAGCAGGGGACTTTACACAGATACGCAGTATTTT
>TRBD2|TRBV5-6|TRBJ2-7|.
CASSSPGLAKDEQYF
TGTGCCAGCAGCTCCCCCGGACTAGCGAAAGACGAGCAGTACTTC
>.|TRBV6-5|TRBJ2-7|once
CASSYRQDYEQYF
TGTGCCAGCAGTTACAGACAGGACTACGAGCAGTACTTC
>.|TRBV5-1|TRBJ1-2|.
CASSLDAGTVNWGYTF
TGCGCCAGCAGCTTGGATGCTGGGACCGTTAATTGGGGCTACACCTTC
>.|TRBV7-9|TRBJ2-3|once
CASSLLRRRGRVDTQYF
TGTGCCAGCAGCTTATTGCGAAGGAGGGGGCGAGTAGATACGCAGTATTTT
>.|TRBV2|TRBJ2-1|few
CASSKGQGNYNEQFF
TGTGCCAGCAGTAAGGGGCAGGGGAACTACAATGAGCAGTTCTTC
>.|TRBV5-1|TRBJ1-1|.
CASRWGNGNTEAFF
TGCGCCAGCAGGTGGGGGAACGGGAACACTGAAGCTTTCTTT
>.|TRBV25-1|TRBJ2-1|.
CASSWWGEQFF
TGTGCCAGCAGTTGGTGGGGGGAGCAGTTCTTC
>.|TRBV10-3|TRBJ2-2|.
CAISRSGATGELFF
TGTGCCATCAGTCGGTCGGGGGCCACCGGGGAGCTGTTTTTT
>.|TRBV4-1|TRBJ1-1|.
CASSQPSIPRSNTEAFF
TGCGCCAGCAGCCAACCTTCGATTCCCCGATCAAACACTGAAGCTTTCTTT
>TRBD2|TRBV12-5|TRBJ2-1|.
CASSTPGGNEQFF
TGTGCTAGTTCCACCCCGGGAGGCAATGAGCAGTTCTTC
>.|TRBV5-1|TRBJ1-2|.
CASSPTGPGGYTF
TGCGCCAGCAGCCCTACAGGGCCTGGCGGCTACACCTTC
>.|TRBV4-1|TRBJ2-5|.
CASSQKPRANNQETQYF
TGCGCCAGCAGCCAAAAACCCCGGGCCAACAATCAAGAGACCCAGTACTTC
>.|TRBV2|TRBJ1-4|few
CASSHRLSNEKLFF
TGTGCCAGCAGCCACAGGCTTTCTAATGAAAAACTGTTTTTT
>.|TRBV6-5|TRBJ2-7|.
CASRRWSEQYF
TGTGCCAGCCGCCGTTGGAGCGAGCAGTACTTC
>.|TRBV9|TRBJ1-4|.
CASSVGPGQTNEKLFF
TGTGCCAGCAGCGTAGGGCCGGGACAAACGAATGAAAAACTGTTTTTT
>.|TRBV6-5|TRBJ2-7|.
CASSYSKNYEQYF
TGTGCCAGCAGTTACTCTAAGAACTACGAGCAGTACTTC
>TRBD1|TRBV5-1|TRBJ2-5|.
CASSLAGTGVETQYF
TGCGCCAGCAGCCTGGCCGGGACAGGGGTAGAGACCCAGTACTTC
>TRBD2|TRBV2|TRBJ2-2|.
CASSETSGLAGGELFF
TGTGCCAGCAGTGAGACTTCCGGACTAGCGGGAGGGGAGCTGTTTTTT
>.|TRBV30|TRBJ2-1|.
CAWSVWGNEQFF
TGTGCCTGGAGTGTATGGGGGAATGAGCAGTTCTTC
>.|TRBV7-9|TRBJ2-1|.
CASSSSISYNEQFF
TGTGCCAGCAGCTCGTCCATCTCCTACAATGAGCAGTTCTTC
>TRBD1|TRBV5-1|TRBJ1-3|.
CASSLAGQAWDSGNTIYF
TGCGCCAGCAGCTTGGCGGGACAGGCTTGGGACTCTGGAAACACCATATATTTT
>.|TRBV6-1|TRBJ1-5|.
CASKRGANQPQHF
TGTGCCAGCAAAAGGGGGGCCAATCAGCCCCAGCATTTT
>.|TRBV11-3|TRBJ2-5|few
CASSLRVETQYF
TGTGCCAGCAGCTTGAGGGTTGAGACCCAGTACTTC
>.|TRBV19|TRBJ2-2|.
CASSIGAGNTGELFF
TGTGCCAGTAGTATTGGGGCTGGGAACACCGGGGAGCTGTTTTTT
>TRBD2|TRBV5-1|TRBJ2-7|.
CASSGAGVQYEQYF
TGCGCCAGCAGTGGAGCGGGAGTTCAGTACGAGCAGTACTTC
>.|TRBV12-5|TRBJ1-1|.
CASGATEDTEAFF
TGTGCTAGTGGTGCCACAGAGGACACTGAAGCTTTCTTT
>.|TRBV9|TRBJ2-1|.
CASSPRVSYNEQFF
TGTGCCAGCAGCCCCAGGGTCTCCTACAATGAGCAGTTCTTC